A selection of T cell receptor beta chains follows, all from one sample in a study of T-cell memory formation after mild COVID-19. In TCRdb, the 5' RACE reads were re-called with MiXCR into one record per CDR3 protein. The sample contains around 430,000 distinct CDR3 sequences, roughly 15% of which appear only once. Sequenced input: PBMCs or a T cell subset sorted from them (not recorded which). The receptors derive from a man aged 18 to 35 who had mild COVID-19 (a few samples of this study predate the infection). Cell type and time point are not known. The CDR3 runs from the conserved cysteine through the conserved F or W. A D gene is named only where the DNA matches it firmly. Clone size appears in some rows only: once, few, many, or a class for an expanded clone.

TRBJ2-1	.	.	TRBV4-1	CASSQDQVPYNEQFF	TGCGCCAGCAGCCAAGATCAGGTACCGTACAATGAGCAGTTCTTC
TRBJ1-5	.	few	TRBV12-3/TRBV12-4	CASSQAASGESPQHF	TGTGCCAGCAGCCAGGCCGCCAGTGGGGAGTCGCCCCAGCATTTT
TRBJ2-7	.	few	TRBV27	CASSLKSRGRVYEQYF	TGTGCCAGCAGTTTAAAGTCAAGAGGAAGAGTCTACGAGCAGTACTTC
TRBJ1-6	.	.	TRBV18	CASSPNKGHSPLHF	TGTGCCAGCTCACCAAACAAGGGGCATTCACCCCTCCACTTT
TRBJ1-3	.	few	TRBV2	CASSVTDRTIYF	TGTGCCAGCAGTGTGACTGACCGCACCATATATTTT
TRBJ2-7	TRBD1	few	TRBV7-9	CASSFPAVTGLGEQYF	TGTGCCAGCAGCTTCCCGGCCGTGACAGGGCTGGGGGAGCAGTACTTC
TRBJ2-1	.	few	TRBV3-1	CASSPTKGAEEQFF	TGTGCCAGCAGCCCTACAAAAGGGGCGGAGGAGCAGTTCTTC
TRBJ1-1	.	few	TRBV6-2/TRBV6-3	CASNAPISWSPFF	TGTGCCAGCAATGCTCCGATATCGTGGAGCCCCTTCTTT
TRBJ2-2	.	few	TRBV23-1	CASSQSKQVRDTGELFF	TGCGCCAGCAGTCAATCGAAGCAGGTTCGGGACACCGGGGAGCTGTTTTTT
TRBJ2-1	.	.	TRBV15	CATSRPGGPSSYNEQFF	TGTGCCACCAGCAGACCCGGGGGCCCGAGCTCCTACAATGAGCAGTTCTTC
TRBJ1-1	.	few	TRBV5-5	CASSLEPTSYMNTEAFF	TGTGCCAGCAGCTTGGAACCGACCTCCTATATGAACACTGAAGCTTTCTTT
TRBJ2-5	TRBD1	.	TRBV11-2	CASSLVGGTGETQYF	TGTGCCAGCAGCTTAGTCGGCGGGACAGGGGAGACCCAGTACTTC
TRBJ2-3	.	many	TRBV12-3/TRBV12-4	CASSLRASEETQYF	TGTGCCAGCAGTTTACGGGCTTCCGAGGAGACGCAGTATTTT
TRBJ1-3	.	.	TRBV6-5	CASSYARQSGNTIYF	TGTGCCAGCAGTTACGCCCGGCAATCTGGAAACACCATATATTTT
TRBJ2-5	TRBD2	.	TRBV2	CASSDKRGGEETQYF	TGTGCCAGCAGTGATAAGCGGGGGGGAGAAGAGACCCAGTACTTC
TRBJ1-6	.	once	TRBV20-1	CSPYLGGANSPLHF	TGCAGTCCCTACCTAGGAGGGGCTAATTCACCCCTCCACTTT
TRBJ2-1	.	.	TRBV5-4	CASSLGLEIYDEQFF	TGTGCCAGCAGCTTGGGACTAGAGATCTATGATGAGCAGTTCTTC
TRBJ2-3	.	many	TRBV24-1	CATSLSTDTQYF	TGTGCCACCAGTCTAAGCACAGATACGCAGTATTTT
TRBJ2-3	TRBD1	.	TRBV19	CASNWDRDTDTQYF	TGTGCCAGTAACTGGGACAGAGACACAGATACGCAGTATTTT
TRBJ2-1	TRBD2	few	TRBV12-3/TRBV12-4	CASSYLAGGQNEQFF	TGTGCCAGCAGCTACCTAGCGGGGGGGCAGAATGAGCAGTTCTTC